This T cell receptor beta chain was found in a study of cytomegalovirus exposure and HLA in healthy donors (dated by TCRdb to the late 2010s). Turning to the overall study: According to an earlier analysis of a few hundred of the donors, roughly 180 million T cells yielded approximately 120 million unique TCR beta sequences and about 300 Gb of sequence data. The genetic ancestry cluster associated with self-reported Caucasian donors included around four fifths of the approximately 400 genotyped donors. Using immunosequencing, the study profiled T cell repertoires from about 650 subjects and related those repertoires to cytomegalovirus serostatus. Every repertoire in the discovery cohort had been generated on one and the same sequencing platform. Among 398 genotyped donors of the cohort, an average of about 240,000 unique TCR beta nucleotide sequences were sequenced per donor, about a sixth of them non-productive. A separate validation cohort of over a hundred different subjects was used in addition to the approximately 640-subject first cohort. In a later genetic analysis, genome-wide SNP genotypes for about 65% of the roughly 670 donors were used, and that subset was treated as a discovery cohort. In an earlier analysis of roughly 540 of the donors, high-throughput TCR beta sequencing was used to judge whether each TCR beta V gene segment behaved as functional or pseudogenic. In the later analysis, no new phenotypic data were used to find candidate immune exposures; instead, reliance was placed on TCR beta sequences and their occurrence across donors. HLA typing covered class I and class II loci at four-digit resolution. Typing coverage differed by locus: A, B, C, DRB1 and DQB1 were typed in about 629-640 donors, DQA1 in about 500, DPA1 in 600 to 610, and DPB1 in 400 to 480. The aim of the study was to test whether cataloging public T cell receptors could identify signatures of past pathogen exposure. Roughly 5 DR-DQ haplotypes were treated as single units for association and clustering because of strong linkage in the cohort. A later analysis re-analyzed previously published TCR beta repertoires from 650 to 800 donors and added high-resolution HLA genotyping to study TCR occurrence patterns. Donor age, sex, ethnicity and CMV serostatus were compiled together with the repertoire data. Roughly 300 gigabases of sequencing data and 70 million to 100 million unique TCR sequences made up an early release that covered approximately 620 HLA-typed donors. To predict cytomegalovirus infection status, the study brought together high-throughput TCR immunosequencing, statistical association of individual TCRs with disease status, and machine learning.

From a lookup of the germline V gene, CDR1 and CDR2 are SGHTA and FQGNSA. V is cut by 3 bases and J by 3 bases, and the space between the germline ends is 12 bases. The CDR3 contains 14 residues, cysteine and phenylalanine counted. Of the read, only the CDR3 DNA is kept; its 42 bases are in frame from base 1. The paper as a whole reports these results and caveats: According to a later analysis, TCR association rates differed among HLA loci, with DRB1 alleles showing the most associated TCRs and HLA-C alleles showing the fewest. Some IMGT-functional V segments, including TRBV6-2 and TRBV6-3, could not be told apart with the 87-base-pair reads, so those segments were excluded. A further reported finding was that TCR beta sequences accurately predicted the HLA-A and HLA-B alleles for most subjects in the first cohort. A few of the identified cytomegalovirus-associated TCR beta chains were confirmed in vitro to be specific for cytomegalovirus antigens. In an earlier analysis of approximately 600 of the donors, most TCR beta V segments were observed in productive rearrangements about 87% or about 30% of the time, broadly matching IMGT annotations. Cytomegalovirus status was reported to be diagnosed by the classifier with high specificity and sensitivity in both the original and validation cohorts. In this cohort, only TCR beta chains were sequenced, and detectable features were limited by the absence of alpha or paired-chain data. HLA typing was unavailable for some donors at each locus, so association tests used only the typed subset. Because counts were too low, some 17 rarely observed V segments, including chromosome 9 orphons, were left out of the earlier analysis of 587 of the donors. CMV serostatus was the only immune exposure information available for the cohort. The sequencing pipeline was judged likely to have produced a cluster of highly shared sequence variants as a technical artifact. The authors suggested that the approach could potentially be extended to other disease states and immunological phenotypes. An association between a missense DCLRE1C variant and V-gene and J-gene trimming of TCR beta chains was found in a later genetic analysis and replicated in an independent cohort. Most TCR sequences were observed very rarely across donors, whereas some public TCRs were present in many individuals. Specific HLA alleles were associated with 15,000 to 20,000 TCR beta sequences at a false discovery rate of 0.05 in a later analysis. In the study, around 160 TCR beta chains were listed as associated with cytomegalovirus. A later analysis found that most CMV-associated TCR beta chains appeared HLA-restricted, with HLA associations seemingly driven largely by CMV exposure. Several of the top co-occurrence clusters appeared to be linked to parvovirus B19, influenza, CMV and Epstein-Barr virus, according to a later analysis. In a later genetic analysis, fewer N-insertions in productive TCRs were reported among donors in an Asian-associated ancestry cluster than the roughly 700-donor mean. When HLA alleles, especially DR and DQ, strongly co-occurred, TCR associations were difficult to assign to individual alleles. Correlated functional status among segregating V segments might reflect linkage disequilibrium, but an unknown experimental factor could not be ruled out. The presence/absence analyses assumed that sequencing depth was roughly uniform across donors, and that assumption may not be true. In a later analysis, HLA-associated TCR beta chains were found to be more clonally expanded and to have lower generation probabilities than equally common non-associated chains.

Library method: the immunoSEQ multiplex PCR assay. For the multiplex PCR, a mixture combining 60 forward primers for TCR Vbeta segments and 13 reverse primers for TCR Jbeta segments was used. The CDR3 region of rearranged TCR beta genes was amplified from genomic DNA with a multiplex PCR assay. The Illumina HiSeq System was used to sequence the amplified TCR beta libraries as 87-base-pair reads. The authors' analysis ran thus. Across the 670 or so repertoires, a later analysis counted 78 million or so unique TCR beta chains, some 11 million of which were shared by at least two donors. To remove PCR and sequencing errors, raw reads were error-corrected and collapsed into unique sequences using a nearest-neighbor algorithm that merged closely related sequences. To assign V, D and J gene segments, CDR3 sequences were aligned to IMGT reference sequences. Each retained sequence needed at least a six-nucleotide match to both a V gene segment and a J gene segment. Rearrangements were called productive when the CDR3 lacked stop codons and stayed in frame with V and J; all others were non-productive. Following IMGT convention, CDR3 was defined as the stretch from the second conserved V-encoded cysteine to the conserved J-encoded phenylalanine. The earlier analysis of roughly 590 of the donors excluded sequences that lacked an unambiguous match to a single V gene segment. In an earlier analysis of several hundred of the donors, V segments were called functional above 56.7% productive rearrangements and were called segregating when the between-donor standard deviation exceeded 5%. A statistical classification framework was built for diagnosing cytomegalovirus status from the catalog of TCR beta chain sequences. In a later analysis, V and J genes were assigned by comparing TCR nucleotide sequences against IMGT/GENE-DB human TR gene sequences. The TCRdist pipeline was used in a later analysis to assign CDR3 sequences and most-parsimonious VDJ recombination scenarios. In a later analysis, each TCR beta chain was defined by its CDR3 amino acid sequence together with its V-gene family, and reads without a unique V-gene family were excluded. In a later analysis, several hundred highly shared, low-generation-probability nucleotide sequences were removed to address suspected cross-contamination and a sequencing artifact. For each public chain, a later analysis derived a clonal expansion index from normalized ranks of inferred template counts within each repertoire. In a later analysis, generation probabilities were computed using a VDJ recombination model fitted to out-of-frame rearrangements, and the results were checked against IGoR. In a later analysis, hypergeometric tests were used to score TCR-TCR, TCR-HLA and TCR-CMV co-occurrence, with a repertoire-size bias correction applied to TCR pairs. In a later analysis, false discovery rates were estimated by permuting HLA or CMV assignments 20 times. A later analysis grouped co-occurring TCRs with DBSCAN, adding TCRdist sequence similarity when clustering within HLA-allele-positive subsets. Co-occurrence clustering excluded repertoires with fewer than 30,000 or more than 120,000 public chains, plus five with anomalous nucleotide sharing. As stored in TCRdb, this immuneACCESS dataset retains in-frame rearrangements with V and J assigned. A fraction of the clones does not appear; measured against another copy, unresolved V genes explain less than half of the discrepancy, and the remainder lacks a known reason. From that table come the V and J calls and clone size; the DNA was used to work out D and trimming. Recorded for this sample are some 130,000 clones; around 85% of them occurred a single time. The ten most abundant clones make up 8.8% of the sample.

To note about this clone: Its cognate antigen has yet to be identified. Nothing much larger sits one base from this clone, and base qualities are not available.

The cohort consisted of 650 to 700 healthy bone marrow donors. Cohort members were all nominally healthy when sampled, although unrecorded immune exposures were likely present. The donor was CMV seropositive and belonged to the group of 250 to 300 seropositive cohort members. A peripheral blood sample was collected from each donor, and TCR beta sequencing was performed on peripheral blood mononuclear cells. The Qiagen DNeasy Blood Extraction Kit was used to extract genomic DNA from the blood cell samples. Recombination linked TRBV7-2 to TRBJ2-7; the D region possibly corresponds to TRBD1 (6 bases align). This receptor was taken from a woman between 45 and 65 years old in good health and CMV-seropositive. Sequencing was carried out using PBMCs. The CDR3 amino acid sequence is: CASSLRDNIYEQYF. The DNA reads TGTGCCAGCAGCTTGAGGGACAATATCTACGAGCAGTACTTC.